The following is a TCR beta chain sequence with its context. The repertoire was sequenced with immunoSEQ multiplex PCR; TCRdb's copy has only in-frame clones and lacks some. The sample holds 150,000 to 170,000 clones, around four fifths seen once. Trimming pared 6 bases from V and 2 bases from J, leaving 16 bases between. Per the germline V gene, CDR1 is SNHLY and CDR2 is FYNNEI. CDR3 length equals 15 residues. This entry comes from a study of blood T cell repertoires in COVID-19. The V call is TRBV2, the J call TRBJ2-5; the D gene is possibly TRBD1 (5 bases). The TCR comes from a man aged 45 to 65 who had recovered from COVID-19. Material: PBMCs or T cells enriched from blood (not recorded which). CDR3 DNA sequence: TGTGCCAGCAGCGCACCGAGACAGAAACAAGAGACCCAGTACTTC. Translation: CASSAPRQKQETQYF.